These 27 T cell receptor beta chains came from one sample sequenced in a study of cytomegalovirus exposure and HLA in healthy donors. It was with 60 Vbeta and 13 Jbeta primers that the PCR ran. Method: immunoSEQ multiplex PCR; TCRdb's copy keeps in-frame clones and lacks some. Here the sample spans around 160,000 clones, around 67% being singletons. Sequencing input: PBMCs. Receptors were obtained from a woman between 18 and 29 years old in good health and CMV-seronegative.

This clone showed up just once. DNA of the CDR3: TGTGCCAGCAGCAACAGTGGGGGCGGCGAAAAACTGTTTTTT. It translates to CASSNSGGGEKLFF. V is TRBV5-6 and J is TRBJ1-4; D might be TRBD1 (6 bases). With 4 bases removed from V and 8 bases from J, the gap between germline ends came to 15 bases. There are 14 residues in the CDR3. CDR1 and CDR2 from the germline V gene are SGHDT and YYEEEE. The whole variable domain, remainder taken from reference TRBV5-6 and TRBJ1-4, is DAGVTQSPTHLIKTRGQQVTLRCSPKSGHDTVSWYQQALGQGPQFIFQYYEEEERQRGNFPDRFSGHQFPNYSSELNVNALLLGDSALYLCASSNSGGGEKLFFGSGTQLSVL.

V and J are TRBV2 and TRBJ2-2, with 7 bases lining up with TRBD2. Germline loops: CDR1 SNHLY, CDR2 FYNNEI. The CDR3 consists of 13 residues. V dropped 6 bases and J dropped 6; count of bases not matched to a gene: 4. This CDR3 reads CASRGGLAGELFF. CDR3 DNA sequence: TGTGCCAGCAGGGGGGGGTTGGCCGGGGAGCTGTTTTTT.

This clone was seen a handful of times. The chain uses TRBV6-5 and TRBJ2-3; D possibly corresponds to TRBD1 (6 bases). The CDR3 sequence is 14 residues long. CDR1 is MNHEY and CDR2 is SVGAGI in the germline V gene. V was trimmed by 5 bases and J by 1 base, leaving 10 bases between them. In DNA form, the CDR3 reads TGTGCCAGCAGTACCGGACAGCGCACAGATACGCAGTATTTT. Protein product: CASSTGQRTDTQYF.

This clone was observed a few times. The chain employs TRBV4-1 and TRBJ1-1, with D maybe TRBD1 (5 bases). Germline-derived CDR1 and CDR2 are MGHRA and YSYEKL. V lost 0 bases and J 0 bases, leaving 8 bases between the germline ends. The CDR3 covers 15 residues. The CDR3 protein is CASSQDWGMNTEAFF. CDR3 nucleotides: TGCGCCAGCAGCCAAGATTGGGGCATGAACACTGAAGCTTTCTTT.

The chain links TRBV15 to TRBJ2-7; the D gene is possibly TRBD1 (6 bases). Per the germline V gene, CDR1 is LNHNV and CDR2 is YYDKDF (reference sequence). This CDR3 has 12 residues. The V gene lost 4 bases and the J gene lost 4 bases, with 8 bases spanning the gap. The CDR3 nucleotides are TGTGCCACCAGCAAACAGGGATACGAGCAGTACTTC. Its translation: CATSKQGYEQYF.

The rearrangement uses TRBV19 and TRBJ2-5; no firm D call. This CDR3 is built from 12 residues. Germline values: CDR1 LNHDA, CDR2 SQIVND (reference sequence). The ends were cut back, 4 bases at V and 5 bases at J, with 8 bases in the middle. The CDR3 here is CASSTSWETQYF. CDR3 sequence (DNA): TGTGCCAGTAGTACTAGTTGGGAGACCCAGTACTTC.

This chain connects TRBV28 to TRBJ2-1; D might be TRBD1 (5 bases). The germline CDR1 and CDR2 sequences are MDHEN and SYDVKM. The CDR3 length is 13 residues. The germline V and J ends were trimmed by 6 bases and 3 bases, with 9 bases remaining between them. The CDR3 sequence is CASRDSLYNEQFF. The DNA for the CDR3 is TGTGCCAGCAGAGACAGCCTCTACAATGAGCAGTTCTTC.

This clone was recorded a few times. CDR3 amino acids: CASSQNTGTGANVLTF. The CDR3 bases are TGTGCCAGCAGCCAAAACACGGGGACTGGGGCCAACGTCCTGACTTTC. The V and J genes are TRBV7-3 and TRBJ2-6, with D possibly TRBD2 on 5 matching bases. The CDR3 loop spans 16 amino acids. V was pared by 5 bases and J by 2 bases, with 13 bases between. CDR1 and CDR2 from the germline V gene are SGHTA and FQGTGA.

V and J are TRBV9 and TRBJ2-2; D remains unclear. Germline CDR1 SGDLS, CDR2 YYNGEE. The CDR3 extends over 12 amino acids. Trimming took off 1 base at V and 6 bases at J, with 4 bases between the two ends. The CDR3: CASSVYSGELFF. The CDR3 DNA is TGTGCCAGCAGCGTATATTCCGGGGAGCTGTTTTTT.

The sample holds a few counts of this clone. The rearrangement uses TRBV5-4 and TRBJ1-4; tentatively, D is TRBD1 (6 bases). The CDR3 contains 15 residues. Trimming left V 2 bases short and J 0 bases short, with 8 bases between. Germline loops: CDR1 SGHNT, CDR2 YYREEE (reference sequence). Here the CDR3 reads CASSFAGATNEKLFF. The CDR3 region has the DNA TGTGCCAGCAGCTTTGCAGGGGCAACTAATGAAAAACTGTTTTTT.

The rearrangement uses TRBV10-3 and TRBJ1-1, with D hard to call. Germline lookup yields CDR1 ENHRY and CDR2 SYGVKD. This CDR3 region has 11 residues. Trimming removed 4 bases from V and 8 bases from J, with 8 bases in between. The CDR3 reads CAISGHREAFF. The CDR3 nucleotides are TGTGCCATCAGTGGCCATCGGGAAGCTTTCTTT.

The chain recombines TRBV6-1 with TRBJ2-3; 9 bases match TRBD2. The V and J ends lost 4 bases and 0 bases, in that order; junction bases with no gene match: 14. The germline V gene encodes CDR1 MNHNS and CDR2 SASEGT. The CDR3 is 19 residues long. CDR3 sequence (DNA): TGTGCCAGCAGTGTCCCCCCTGGGGCTAGCGGGATGAGCACAGATACGCAGTATTTT. Amino acids: CASSVPPGASGMSTDTQYF.

V is TRBV27 and J is TRBJ1-5; 9 bases map to TRBD1. V shed 6 bases and J 6 bases; nucleotides not matched to a gene: 12. The CDR3 runs 16 residues. CDR1 and CDR2 (germline): MNHEY, SMNVEV (reference sequence). CDR3 region: CASSLLGQGTRQPQHF. The CDR3 DNA sequence: TGTGCCAGCAGCCTCTTGGGACAGGGTACGCGTCAGCCCCAGCATTTT.

The DNA of the CDR3 is TGTGCCAGCAGTGGATTTACAGGGGTAGGCTACACCTTC. Residues: CASSGFTGVGYTF. The chain uses TRBV6-5 and TRBJ1-2, with 7 bases aligning to TRBD1. This CDR3 is built from 13 residues. Germline trimming cut 5 bases from V and 8 bases from J; bases unmatched to any gene: 8. In germline, CDR1 is MNHEY, CDR2 SVGAGI.

This clone was seen more than once but under ten times. The chain is built from TRBV5-5 and TRBJ1-6, with TRBD1 identical over 9 bases. The CDR3 loop spans 16 amino acids. CDR1 SGHKS and CDR2 YYEKEE come from the germline V gene (reference sequence). V lost 3 bases, J lost 13 bases, and 14 bases stayed unmatched. CDR3 coding DNA: TGTGCCAGCAGCTACAATCACAGGGGGCTATCGTACCCCCTCCACTTT. Translation: CASSYNHRGLSYPLHF.

The rearrangement links TRBV28 to TRBJ1-2; D ambiguous. The germline V gene has CDR1 MDHEN and CDR2 SYDVKM. The CDR3 totals 15 residues. V was clipped by 4 bases and J by 4 bases, with 16 bases between them. Here the CDR3 reads CASSYLRLRLYGYTF. In DNA form, the CDR3 reads TGTGCCAGCAGTTATCTTAGACTGAGACTCTATGGCTACACCTTC.

The gene calls are TRBV6-5 and TRBJ1-1; 8 bases are a match to TRBD1. Looked up from germline, CDR1 is MNHEY and CDR2 is SVGAGI. The CDR3 consists of 13 residues. Losses at the gene ends were 11 bases for V and 6 bases for J; bases not matched to a gene: 11. The CDR3 loop is CASKTGEWAEAFF. The CDR3 nucleotides are TGTGCCTCCAAGACAGGGGAGTGGGCTGAAGCTTTCTTT.

The chain couples TRBV7-3 to TRBJ1-1; D gene unclear. The CDR3 covers 13 residues. CDR1 is SGHTA and CDR2 is FQGTGA in the germline V gene. V was trimmed by 3 bases and J by 4 bases, leaving 9 bases between them. The CDR3 loop is CASSFGWSTEAFF. CDR3 nucleotides: TGTGCCAGCAGCTTCGGGTGGAGCACTGAAGCTTTCTTT.

A remark on this clone: The same CDR3 arises from other DNA sequences in this sample as well. This sequence joins TRBV5-1 and TRBJ1-4; 8 nucleotides match TRBD1. The CDR3 is 15 residues long. Germline CDR1 reads SGHRS; CDR2 reads YFSETQ. After removal of 4 bases from V and 3 bases from J, the junction contained 5 bases not matched to a gene. The CDR3 coding sequence is TGCGCCAGCAGCCCCGGACAGGGTGCTAATGAAAAACTGTTTTTT. It is translated as CASSPGQGANEKLFF.

V usage is TRBV18 and J usage is TRBJ1-2; 8 bases are a match to TRBD1. Germline values: CDR1 KGHSH, CDR2 LQKENI. CDR3 length equals 16 residues. The V and J ends lost 9 bases and 7 bases, in that order; junction bases with no gene match: 19. The CDR3 bases are TGTGCCAGGGGTGAGGTAGGACAGGGCTGGAGTGGTGGCTACACCTTC. Its protein product is CARGEVGQGWSGGYTF.

The V and J genes are TRBV7-9 and TRBJ2-3, with 7 nucleotides matching TRBD2. Germline assignment: CDR1 SEHNR and CDR2 FQNEAQ (reference sequence). Germline trimming cut 6 bases from V and 2 bases from J; bases unmatched to any gene: 8. There are 15 residues in the CDR3. The CDR3, as DNA: TGTGCCAGCAGATGGACTAGTGGGATCACAGATACGCAGTATTTT. This gives the protein CASRWTSGITDTQYF.

This clone has only one observation. This chain joins TRBV13 and TRBJ2-5; 7 nucleotides align to TRBD1. Germline trimming cut 6 bases from V and 5 bases from J; bases unmatched to any gene: 6. Germline loops: CDR1 PRHDT, CDR2 FYEKMQ (reference sequence). The CDR3 sequence is 13 residues long. The CDR3 DNA is TGTGCCAGCAGTTACAGGGGAACCGAGACCCAGTACTTC. It codes for CASSYRGTETQYF. The full variable domain, with the rest looked up from reference TRBV13 and TRBJ2-5, is AAGVIQSPRHLIKEKRETATLKCYPIPRHDTVYWYQQGPGQDPQFLISFYEKMQSDKGSIPDRFSAQQFSDYHSELNMSSLELGDSALYFCASSYRGTETQYFGPGTRLLVL.

The chain employs TRBV6-1 and TRBJ2-1; TRBD2 matches at 11 bases. The V gene end was trimmed by 4 bases and the J gene end by 6 bases; junction bases not matched to a gene: 5. Germline lookup yields CDR1 MNHNS and CDR2 SASEGT. The CDR3 extends over 15 amino acids. For the CDR3, the DNA is TGTGCCAGCAGTGTTAGCGGGGGGGCCATCAATGAGCAGTTCTTC. Its protein product is CASSVSGGAINEQFF.

The genes are TRBV10-3 and TRBJ2-1; D possibly corresponds to TRBD2 (7 bases). Germline V gene data show CDR1 as ENHRY and CDR2 as SYGVKD. This CDR3 region has 15 residues. V gave up 5 bases and J gave up 7 bases, with 18 bases separating them. For the CDR3, the DNA is TGTGCCATCAGTCGCACAGGGAGGGTACAAAATGAGCAGTTCTTC. Translation gives CAISRTGRVQNEQFF.

The rearrangement joins TRBV5-6 to TRBJ2-2; 7 nucleotides match TRBD2. Germline V gene data show CDR1 as SGHDT and CDR2 as YYEEEE. This CDR3 is 14 amino acids long. V shed 6 bases, J shed 5 bases, and the junction held 7 bases outside the gene matches. DNA for the CDR3: TGTGCCAGCATCGGGGGGAGCGAAACCGGGGAGCTGTTTTTT. Amino acids: CASIGGSETGELFF. The variable domain in full, with the rest retrieved from reference TRBV5-6 and TRBJ2-2, is DAGVTQSPTHLIKTRGQQVTLRCSPKSGHDTVSWYQQALGQGPQFIFQYYEEEERQRGNFPDRFSGHQFPNYSSELNVNALLLGDSALYLCASIGGSETGELFFGEGSRLTVL.

This rearrangement joins TRBV28 to TRBJ1-2; maybe TRBD1 (5 bases). Trimming removed 6 bases from V and 1 base from J, with 15 bases in between. CDR1 MDHEN and CDR2 SYDVKM come from the germline V gene. CDR3 length: 15 amino acids. The CDR3 region is CASRSTAIINYGYTF. Written as DNA, the CDR3 is TGTGCCAGCAGGTCGACAGCTATCATTAACTATGGCTACACCTTC.

This clone occurred a few times. The chain recombines TRBV2 with TRBJ1-6, with a weak D call TRBD1 (5 bases). Trimming took off 4 bases at V and 7 bases at J, with 8 bases between the two ends. CDR1 and CDR2 (germline): SNHLY, FYNNEI. The CDR3 is 13 residues long. DNA of the CDR3: TGTGCCAGCAGTGCCCAGGGCAATTCACCCCTCCACTTT. Residues: CASSAQGNSPLHF.